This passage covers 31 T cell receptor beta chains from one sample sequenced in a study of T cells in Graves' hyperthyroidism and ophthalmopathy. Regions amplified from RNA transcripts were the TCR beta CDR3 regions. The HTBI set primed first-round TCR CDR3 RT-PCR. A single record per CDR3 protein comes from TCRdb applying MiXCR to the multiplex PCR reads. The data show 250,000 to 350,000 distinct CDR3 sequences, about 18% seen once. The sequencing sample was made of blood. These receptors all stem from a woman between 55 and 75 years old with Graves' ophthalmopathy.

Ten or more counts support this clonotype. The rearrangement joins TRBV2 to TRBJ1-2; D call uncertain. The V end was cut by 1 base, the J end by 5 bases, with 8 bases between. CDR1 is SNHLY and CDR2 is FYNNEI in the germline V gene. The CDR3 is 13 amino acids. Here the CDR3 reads CASSEVGGYGYTF. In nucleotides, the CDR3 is TGTGCCAGCAGTGAAGTGGGAGGGTATGGCTACACCTTC.

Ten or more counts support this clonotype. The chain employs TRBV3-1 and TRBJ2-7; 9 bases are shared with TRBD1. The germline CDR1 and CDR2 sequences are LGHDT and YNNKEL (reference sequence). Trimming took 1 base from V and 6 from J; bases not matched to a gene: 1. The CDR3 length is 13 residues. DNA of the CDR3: TGTGCCAGCAGCCAAGGGACAGGGGTCGAGCAGTACTTC. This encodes CASSQGTGVEQYF.

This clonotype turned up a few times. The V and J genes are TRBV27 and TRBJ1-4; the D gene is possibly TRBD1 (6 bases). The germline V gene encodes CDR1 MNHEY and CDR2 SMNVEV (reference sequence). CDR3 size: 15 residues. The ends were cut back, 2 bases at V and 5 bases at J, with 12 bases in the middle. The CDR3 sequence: CASSLRWGANEKLFF. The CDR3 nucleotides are TGTGCCAGCAGTTTACGGTGGGGGGCAAATGAAAAACTGTTTTTT.

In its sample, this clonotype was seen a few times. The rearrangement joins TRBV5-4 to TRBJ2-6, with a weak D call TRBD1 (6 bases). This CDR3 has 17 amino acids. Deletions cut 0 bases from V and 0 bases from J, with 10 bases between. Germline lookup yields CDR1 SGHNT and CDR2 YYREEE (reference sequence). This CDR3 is CASSLDLGGSGANVLTF. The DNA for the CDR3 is TGTGCCAGCAGCTTGGATTTAGGGGGCTCTGGGGCCAACGTCCTGACTTTC.

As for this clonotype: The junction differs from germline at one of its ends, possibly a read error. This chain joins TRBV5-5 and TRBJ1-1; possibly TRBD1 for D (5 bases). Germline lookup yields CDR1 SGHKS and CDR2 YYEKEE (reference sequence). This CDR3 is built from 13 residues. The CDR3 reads CAGSFTGDTEAFF. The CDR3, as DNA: TGTGCCGGCAGCTTTACAGGAGACACTGAAGCTTTCTTT.

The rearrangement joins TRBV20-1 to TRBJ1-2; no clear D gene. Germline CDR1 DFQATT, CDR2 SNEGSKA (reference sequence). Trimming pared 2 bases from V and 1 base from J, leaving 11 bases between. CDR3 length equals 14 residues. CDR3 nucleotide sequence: TGCAGTGCTAGACAGAATTTACTTAACTATGGCTACACCTTC. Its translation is CSARQNLLNYGYTF.

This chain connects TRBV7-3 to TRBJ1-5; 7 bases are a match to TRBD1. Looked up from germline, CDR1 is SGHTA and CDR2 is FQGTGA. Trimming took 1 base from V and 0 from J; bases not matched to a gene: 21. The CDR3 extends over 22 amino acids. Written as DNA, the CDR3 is TGTGCCAGCAGCTTAAATCTGGGGTGGAAAGGGACAGAAAGACTTAGCAATCAGCCCCAGCATTTT. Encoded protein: CASSLNLGWKGTERLSNQPQHF.

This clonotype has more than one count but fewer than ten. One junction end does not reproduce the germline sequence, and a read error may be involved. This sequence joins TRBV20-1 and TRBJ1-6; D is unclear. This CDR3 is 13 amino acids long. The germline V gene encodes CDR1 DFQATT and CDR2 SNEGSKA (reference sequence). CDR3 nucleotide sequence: TGCAGTGCGAGAGACACGAGTAATTCACCCCTCCACTTT. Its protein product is CSARDTSNSPLHF.

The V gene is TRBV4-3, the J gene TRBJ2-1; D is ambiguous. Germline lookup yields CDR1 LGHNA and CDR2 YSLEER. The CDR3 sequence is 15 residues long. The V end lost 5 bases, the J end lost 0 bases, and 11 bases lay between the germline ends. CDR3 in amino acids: CASSKDGRSYNEQFF. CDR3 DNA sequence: TGCGCCAGCAGCAAGGACGGACGCTCCTACAATGAGCAGTTCTTC.

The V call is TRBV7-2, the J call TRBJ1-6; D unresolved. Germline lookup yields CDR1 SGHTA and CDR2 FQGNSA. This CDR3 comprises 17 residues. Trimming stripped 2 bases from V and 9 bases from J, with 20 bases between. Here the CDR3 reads CASSLPILHRSTSPLHF. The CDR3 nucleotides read TGTGCCAGCAGCTTACCCATCTTACACCGGAGCACTTCACCCCTCCACTTT.

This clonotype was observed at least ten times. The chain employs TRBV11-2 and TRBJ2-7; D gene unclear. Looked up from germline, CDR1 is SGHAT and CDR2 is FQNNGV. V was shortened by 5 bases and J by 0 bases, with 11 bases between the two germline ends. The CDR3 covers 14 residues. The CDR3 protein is CASSKDWVSYEQYF. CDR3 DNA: TGTGCCAGCAGCAAAGACTGGGTCTCCTACGAGCAGTACTTC.

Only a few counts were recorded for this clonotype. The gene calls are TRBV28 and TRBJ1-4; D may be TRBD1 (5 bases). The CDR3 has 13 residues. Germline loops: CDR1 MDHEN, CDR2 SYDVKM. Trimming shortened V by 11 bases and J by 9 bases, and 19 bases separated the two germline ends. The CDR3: CAFRDRVVKKLFF. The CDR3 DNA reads TGTGCCTTCCGGGACCGGGTTGTCAAAAAACTGTTTTTT.

The CDR3, as DNA: TGTGCCAGCAGCCCCCGAATGGGGGAGACCCAGTACTTC. It yields the protein CASSPRMGETQYF. V is TRBV3-1 and J is TRBJ2-5; D is undetermined. The V end was cut by 4 bases, the J end by 5 bases, with 11 bases between. CDR1 and CDR2 from the germline V gene are LGHDT and YNNKEL (reference sequence). The CDR3 totals 13 residues.

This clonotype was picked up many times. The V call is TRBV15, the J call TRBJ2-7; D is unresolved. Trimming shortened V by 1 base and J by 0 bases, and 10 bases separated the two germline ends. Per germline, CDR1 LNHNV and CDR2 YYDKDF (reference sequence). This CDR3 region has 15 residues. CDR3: CATSRGAEGSYEQYF. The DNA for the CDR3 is TGTGCCACCAGCAGAGGTGCGGAAGGCTCCTACGAGCAGTACTTC.

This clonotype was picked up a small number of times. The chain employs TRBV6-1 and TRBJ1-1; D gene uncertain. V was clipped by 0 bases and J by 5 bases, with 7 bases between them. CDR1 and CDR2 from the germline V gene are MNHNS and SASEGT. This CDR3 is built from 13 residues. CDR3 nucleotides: TGTGCCAGCAGTGAAGCACGCCAGACTGAAGCTTTCTTT. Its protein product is CASSEARQTEAFF.

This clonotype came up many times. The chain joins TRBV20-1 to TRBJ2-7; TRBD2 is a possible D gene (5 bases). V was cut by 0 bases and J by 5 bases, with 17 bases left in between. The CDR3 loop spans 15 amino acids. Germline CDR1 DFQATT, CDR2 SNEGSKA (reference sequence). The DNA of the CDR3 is TGCAGTGCTAGAGATGTTACGGGATCGAATAACGAGCAGTACTTC. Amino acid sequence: CSARDVTGSNNEQYF.

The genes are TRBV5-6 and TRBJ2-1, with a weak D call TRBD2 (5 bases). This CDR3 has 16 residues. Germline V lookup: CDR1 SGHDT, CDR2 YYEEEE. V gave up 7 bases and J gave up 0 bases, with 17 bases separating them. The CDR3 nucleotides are TGTGCCAGCCGCCTCATAGAAGGGAGCTCCTACAATGAGCAGTTCTTC. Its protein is CASRLIEGSSYNEQFF. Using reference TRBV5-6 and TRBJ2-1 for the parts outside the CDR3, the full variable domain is DAGVTQSPTHLIKTRGQQVTLRCSPKSGHDTVSWYQQALGQGPQFIFQYYEEEERQRGNFPDRFSGHQFPNYSSELNVNALLLGDSALYLCASRLIEGSSYNEQFFGPGTRLTVL.

In DNA form, the CDR3 reads TGCGCCAGCAGCCAAGACTTGTACACAGATACGCAGTATTTT. Protein sequence: CASSQDLYTDTQYF. The J gene is TRBJ2-3, the V gene TRBV4-3; D unclear. The V gene lost 0 bases and the J gene lost 2 bases, with 6 bases spanning the gap. CDR1 LGHNA and CDR2 YSLEER come from the germline V gene. The CDR3 totals 14 residues.

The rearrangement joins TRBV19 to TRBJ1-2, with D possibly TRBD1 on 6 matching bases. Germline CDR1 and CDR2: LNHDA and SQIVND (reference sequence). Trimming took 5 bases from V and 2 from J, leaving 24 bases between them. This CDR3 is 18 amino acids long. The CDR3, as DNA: TGTGCCAGTAGTGGAGGGGGGCATCATCGGTTCGGGAACTATGGCTACACCTTC. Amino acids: CASSGGGHHRFGNYGYTF. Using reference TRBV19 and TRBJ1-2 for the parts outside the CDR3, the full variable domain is DGGITQSPKYLFRKEGQNVTLSCEQNLNHDAMYWYRQDPGQGLRLIYYSQIVNDFQKGDIAEGYSVSREKKESFPLTVTSAQKNPTAFYLCASSGGGHHRFGNYGYTFGSGTRLTVV.

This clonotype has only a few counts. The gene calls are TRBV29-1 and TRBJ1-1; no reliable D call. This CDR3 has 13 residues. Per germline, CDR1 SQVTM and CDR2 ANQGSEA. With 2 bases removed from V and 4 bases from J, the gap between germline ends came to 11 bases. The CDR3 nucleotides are TGCAGCGTTGAAAAGGGTTGGGGCACTGAAGCTTTCTTT. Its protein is CSVEKGWGTEAFF.

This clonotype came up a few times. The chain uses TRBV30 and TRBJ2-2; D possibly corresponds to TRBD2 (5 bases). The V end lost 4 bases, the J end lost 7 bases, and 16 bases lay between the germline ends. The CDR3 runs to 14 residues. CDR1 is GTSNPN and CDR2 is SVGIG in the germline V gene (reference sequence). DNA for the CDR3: TGTGCCTGGAACCGGGCCGCGGGCATCGGGGAGCTGTTTTTT. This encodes CAWNRAAGIGELFF.

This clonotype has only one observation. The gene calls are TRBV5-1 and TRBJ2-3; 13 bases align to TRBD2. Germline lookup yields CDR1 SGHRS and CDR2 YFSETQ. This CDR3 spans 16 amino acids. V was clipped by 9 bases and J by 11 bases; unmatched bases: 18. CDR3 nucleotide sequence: TGCGCCACCACAGAAGTGCCGGGACTAGCGGGACTTATGCAGTATTTT. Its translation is CATTEVPGLAGLMQYF. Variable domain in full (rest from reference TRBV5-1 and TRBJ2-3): KAGVTQTPRYLIKTRGQQVTLSCSPISGHRSVSWYQQTPGQGLQFLFEYFSETQRNKGNFPGRFSGRQFSNSRSEMNVSTLELGDSALYLCATTEVPGLAGLMQYFGPGTRLTVL.

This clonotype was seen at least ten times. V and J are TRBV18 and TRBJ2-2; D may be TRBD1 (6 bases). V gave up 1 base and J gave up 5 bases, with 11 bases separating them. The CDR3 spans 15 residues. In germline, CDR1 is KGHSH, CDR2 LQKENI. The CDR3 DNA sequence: TGTGCCAGCTCACCACGGCAGGGGCAAACCGGGGAGCTGTTTTTT. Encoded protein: CASSPRQGQTGELFF.

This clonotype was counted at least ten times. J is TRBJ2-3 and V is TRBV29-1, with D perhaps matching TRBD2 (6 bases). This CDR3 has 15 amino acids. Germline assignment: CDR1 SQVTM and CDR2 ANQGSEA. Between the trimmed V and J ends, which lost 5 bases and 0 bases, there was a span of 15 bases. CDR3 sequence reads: CSVKVPRGSTDTQYF. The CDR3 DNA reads TGCAGCGTTAAGGTTCCCCGGGGGAGCACAGATACGCAGTATTTT.

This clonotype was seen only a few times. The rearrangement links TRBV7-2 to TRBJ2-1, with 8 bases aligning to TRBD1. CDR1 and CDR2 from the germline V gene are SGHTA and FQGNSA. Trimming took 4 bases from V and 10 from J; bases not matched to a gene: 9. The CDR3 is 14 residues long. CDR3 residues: CASSSQGAGLEQFF. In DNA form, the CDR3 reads TGTGCCAGCAGCTCCCAGGGGGCGGGGCTAGAGCAGTTCTTC.

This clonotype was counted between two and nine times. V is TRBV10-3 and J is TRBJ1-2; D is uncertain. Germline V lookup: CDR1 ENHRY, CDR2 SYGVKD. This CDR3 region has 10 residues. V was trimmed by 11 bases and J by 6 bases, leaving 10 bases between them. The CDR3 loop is CAARSNGYTF. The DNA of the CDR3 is TGTGCCGCCCGATCGAATGGCTACACCTTC.

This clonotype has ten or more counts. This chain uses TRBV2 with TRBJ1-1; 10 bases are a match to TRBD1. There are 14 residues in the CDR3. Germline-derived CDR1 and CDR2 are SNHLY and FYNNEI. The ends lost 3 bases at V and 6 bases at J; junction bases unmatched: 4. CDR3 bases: TGTGCCAGCAGTGAGATCGGGACAGGGGCTGAAGCTTTCTTT. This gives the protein CASSEIGTGAEAFF.

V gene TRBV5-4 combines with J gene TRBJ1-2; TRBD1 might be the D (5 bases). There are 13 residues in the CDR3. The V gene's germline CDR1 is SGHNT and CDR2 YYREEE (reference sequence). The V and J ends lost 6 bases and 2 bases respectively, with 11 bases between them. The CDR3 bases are TGTGCCAGCAATTACGACAGCAACTATGGCTACACCTTC. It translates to CASNYDSNYGYTF. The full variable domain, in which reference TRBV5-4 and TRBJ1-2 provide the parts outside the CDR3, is ETGVTQSPTHLIKTRGQQVTLRCSSQSGHNTVSWYQQALGQGPQFIFQYYREEENGRGNFPPRFSGLQFPNYSSELNVNALELDDSALYLCASNYDSNYGYTFGSGTRLTVV.

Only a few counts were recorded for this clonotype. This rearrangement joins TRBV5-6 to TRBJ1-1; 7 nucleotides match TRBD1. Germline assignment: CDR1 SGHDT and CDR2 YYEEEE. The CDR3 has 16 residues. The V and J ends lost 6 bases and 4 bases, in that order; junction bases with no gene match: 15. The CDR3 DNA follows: TGTGCCAGCAATCATACAGCAGGGGGAGACGGCACTGAAGCTTTCTTT. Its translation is CASNHTAGGDGTEAFF. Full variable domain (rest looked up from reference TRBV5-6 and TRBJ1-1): DAGVTQSPTHLIKTRGQQVTLRCSPKSGHDTVSWYQQALGQGPQFIFQYYEEEERQRGNFPDRFSGHQFPNYSSELNVNALLLGDSALYLCASNHTAGGDGTEAFFGQGTRLTVV.

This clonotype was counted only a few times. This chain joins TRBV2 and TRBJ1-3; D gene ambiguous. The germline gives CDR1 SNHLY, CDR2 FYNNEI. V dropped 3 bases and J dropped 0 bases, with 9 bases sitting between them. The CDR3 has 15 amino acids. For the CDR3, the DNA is TGTGCCAGCAGTGACATTAGGGTCTCTGGAAACACCATATATTTT. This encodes CASSDIRVSGNTIYF.

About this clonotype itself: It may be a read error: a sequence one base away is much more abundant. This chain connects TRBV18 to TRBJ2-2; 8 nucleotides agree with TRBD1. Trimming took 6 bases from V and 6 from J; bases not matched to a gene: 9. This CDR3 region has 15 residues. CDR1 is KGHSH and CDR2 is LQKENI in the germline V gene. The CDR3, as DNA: TGTGCCAGCTCTTCCGGGACAGGTAGCGCCGGGGAGCTGTTTTTT. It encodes CASSSGTGSAGELFF.